This TCR beta chain was captured by sequencing in a study of shared clonotypes between healthy human individuals. Study results and caveats: As a rule, naive subsets had a larger estimated richness than memory subsets.

In regard to this clone: Its matching antigen is unknown.

Deep-level assay runs were performed. This table comes from immunoSEQ multiplex PCR, and its TCRdb copy is limited to in-frame clones, with some not included. In the table there are roughly 2,000,000 clones, less than 95% of which are singletons. V was trimmed by 4 bases and J by 4 bases, leaving 10 bases between them. The CDR3 covers 12 residues. Germline V lookup: CDR1 SQVTM, CDR2 ANQGSEA. Selected positively for CCR7 and CD45RO-negative, naive CD8 cells excluded terminally differentiated effector memory CD45RA+ cells. Healthy HIV-negative adults with no recent acute infections or vaccinations were recruited as donors. The donor cohort consisted entirely of Caucasian adults residing in Nashville, Tennessee.

The chain has TRBV29-1 and TRBJ1-2; D call uncertain. Sequenced: naive CD8+ T cells sorted from blood. This sequence originates from a man younger than 35 in good health. In DNA, the CDR3 is TGCAGCGTTGTTAAGGCCCCCTATGGCTACACCTTC. It is translated as CSVVKAPYGYTF. The full variable domain, rest sourced from reference TRBV29-1 and TRBJ1-2, is SAVISQKPSRDICQRGTSLTIQCQVDSQVTMMFWYRQQPGQSLTLIATANQGSEATYESGFVIDKFPISRPNLTFSTLTVSNMSPEDSSIYLCSVVKAPYGYTFGSGTRLTVV.